This T cell receptor beta chain is from a study of cytomegalovirus exposure and HLA in healthy donors. Across the whole study: Earlier findings included roughly 100 million unique TCR beta sequences obtained from 150 million to 200 million T cells. Tens of millions of unique TCRs, all from HLA-typed donors, were included in an early release of the data.

The primer mix had 60 Vbeta and 13 Jbeta primers. Method: immunoSEQ multiplex PCR; TCRdb's copy keeps in-frame clones and lacks some. The sample lists 200,000 or so clones, 75% to 90% occurring once. Study-wide results and caveats: Later on, a genetic analysis was performed. It linked a missense variant in DCLRE1C with V- and J-gene trimming of TCR beta. Both high specificity and high sensitivity reportedly marked the classifier's diagnosis of cytomegalovirus status.

Notes on this clone: The antigen remains unidentified.

The clonotype was recovered from a woman between 50 and 59 years old in good health and CMV-seropositive. The sequencing input was PBMCs.

In nucleotides, the CDR3 is TGTGCCAGCACCCTGCCCAGGAGGGTCAACTATGGCTACACCTTC. Amino acids: CASTLPRRVNYGYTF. The rearrangement joins TRBV7-2 to TRBJ1-2; no reliable D call. Germline CDR1 is SGHTA and CDR2 is FQGNSA. The ends were cut back, 7 bases at V and 2 bases at J, with 17 bases in the middle. CDR3 length: 15 amino acids.